This T cell receptor (beta chain) was identified during a study of long-term antiretroviral therapy in people with HIV. With survey level as its setting, the immunoSEQ assay was v3.0. Some clones are missing from TCRdb's copy, which holds only in-frame ones; the method was immunoSEQ multiplex PCR. Of 30,000 to 40,000 clones in the sample, 65% to 80% are singletons; the top ten hold roughly 7.1%. The material was unsorted PBMCs, obtained 2 years after starting antiretroviral therapy. The receptor comes from a woman aged 45-59 years with HIV.

CDR3 sequence reads: CASSRQGYEQYF. The CDR3, as DNA: TGTGCCAGCAGCAGACAGGGGTACGAGCAGTACTTC. The J gene is TRBJ2-7, the V gene TRBV7-6; 8 nucleotides agree with TRBD1. Germline CDR1 reads SGHVS; CDR2 reads FNYEAQ. This CDR3 contains 12 residues. Trimming at V came to 5 bases and at J to 4 bases, leaving 1 base not matched to a gene. Full variable domain (outside the CDR3, taken from reference TRBV7-6 and TRBJ2-7): GAGVSQSPRYKVTKRGQDVALRCDPISGHVSLYWYRQALGQGPEFLTYFNYEAQQDKSGLPNDRFSAERPEGSISTLTIQRTEQRDSAMYRCASSRQGYEQYFGPGTRLTVT.